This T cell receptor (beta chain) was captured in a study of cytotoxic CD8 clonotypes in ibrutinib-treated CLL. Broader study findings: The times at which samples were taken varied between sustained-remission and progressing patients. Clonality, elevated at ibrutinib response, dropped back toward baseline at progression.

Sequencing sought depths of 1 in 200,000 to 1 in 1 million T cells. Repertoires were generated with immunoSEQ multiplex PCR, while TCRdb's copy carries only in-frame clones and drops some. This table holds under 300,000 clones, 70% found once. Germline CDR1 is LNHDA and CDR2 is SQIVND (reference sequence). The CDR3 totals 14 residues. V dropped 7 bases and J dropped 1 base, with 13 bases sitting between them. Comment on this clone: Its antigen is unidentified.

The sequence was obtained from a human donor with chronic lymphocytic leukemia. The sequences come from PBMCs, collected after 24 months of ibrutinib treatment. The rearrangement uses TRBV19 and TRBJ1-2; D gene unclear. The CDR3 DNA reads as TGTGCCAGTACCCTGAACAACGTTAACTATGGCTACACCTTC. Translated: CASTLNNVNYGYTF.